This T cell receptor beta chain is from a study of beta chain features in type 1 diabetes. This clone has only a few counts. Its antigen is undetermined. This CDR3 has 16 residues. Germline CDR1 reads SGHRS; CDR2 reads YFSETQ. V dropped 4 bases and J dropped 0 bases, with 17 bases sitting between them. General study findings and limits: When Type 1 diabetes patients were examined, their TCRB CDR3s proved moderately but significantly shorter in all four CD4+ subsets.

Sequencing targeted expressed TCRB transcripts, as all isolated RNA had been reverse transcribed. The assay was immunoSEQ multiplex PCR, and TCRdb's table has in-frame clones only and misses some. The table has a few hundred thousand clones, about a tenth seen once. This receptor was taken from a man aged 18 to 35 in good health. This chain joins TRBV5-1 and TRBJ2-7; D is possibly TRBD2 (6 bases). The material sequenced was central memory CD4+ T cells from blood. CDR3 in amino acids: CASSLGGAPSSYEQYF. CDR3 bases: TGCGCCAGCAGCCTTGGAGGGGCGCCCAGCTCCTACGAGCAGTACTTC.